The clone carrying this T cell receptor (beta chain) turned up a few times. What it binds is not known. The sample belongs to a study of blood T cells in healthy people across ages. Study observations and caveats: Roughly linear age-related decline in beta diversity appeared, significant by age 40. Estimates based on one million T cells were treated as lower bounds.

A sample-barcoded 5' primer and a J-beta primer mix were used in a second PCR of roughly 6 to 11 cycles. Each cDNA molecule was tagged by a template-switch adaptor that had 12 random nucleotides. A single record per CDR3 protein comes from TCRdb applying MiXCR to the 5' RACE reads. Among around 650,000 distinct CDR3 sequences listed, roughly 41% were seen once. Roughly 9.2 milliliters of peripheral blood were drawn from each donor into EDTA-treated tubes. Germline V CDR1 and CDR2: MNHEY, SVGEGT. V was cut by 5 bases and J by 6 bases, with 5 bases left in between. This CDR3 is built from 11 residues. The TCR originated in a man older than 75 in good health. The chain joins TRBV6-2 or TRBV6-3 to TRBJ2-4; D is unresolved. The sequencing input was blood. Here the CDR3 reads CASSITNIQYF. The CDR3 DNA is TGTGCCAGCAGTATTACAAACATTCAGTACTTC.